Listed below are T cell receptor beta chains from one sample, sequenced in a study of shared clonotypes between healthy human individuals. Libraries were prepared by immunoSEQ multiplex PCR; TCRdb keeps only in-frame clonotypes and omits some of them. The data contain roughly 1.4 million clones, approximately 98.5% of them singletons. The source material was naive CD4+ T cells sorted from blood. The source is a man aged 25 to 40 in good health. Each CDR3 is given with its conserved first and last residue. The order of the fields is V gene, J gene, clone size, D gene, CDR3 protein, CDR3 DNA. D genes are given only for firm matches. Clone size is shown for a subset of rows, as once, few, many or a class of expanded clone.

V gene: TRBV10-3
J gene: TRBJ1-4
clone size: .
D gene: TRBD1
CDR3 protein: CAISPDRAEKLFF
CDR3 DNA: TGTGCCATCAGCCCCGACAGGGCTGAAAAACTGTTTTTT

V gene: TRBV30
J gene: TRBJ2-7
clone size: few
D gene: .
CDR3 protein: CAWSVISSYEQYF
CDR3 DNA: TGTGCCTGGAGTGTGATCAGTTCCTACGAGCAGTACTTC

V gene: TRBV5-6
J gene: TRBJ1-1
clone size: once
D gene: TRBD1
CDR3 protein: CASYLTGVNTEAFF
CDR3 DNA: TGTGCCAGCTACCTGACAGGGGTTAACACTGAAGCTTTCTTT

V gene: TRBV4-2
J gene: TRBJ2-3
clone size: .
D gene: TRBD2
CDR3 protein: CASSPGLAGMGSTDTQYF
CDR3 DNA: TGTGCCAGCAGCCCCGGACTAGCGGGTATGGGGAGCACAGATACGCAGTATTTT

V gene: TRBV18
J gene: TRBJ1-3
clone size: once
D gene: .
CDR3 protein: CASSPPGPQISGNTIYF
CDR3 DNA: TGTGCCAGCTCACCACCAGGGCCGCAAATCTCTGGAAACACCATATATTTT

V gene: TRBV5-1
J gene: TRBJ2-2
clone size: .
D gene: TRBD2
CDR3 protein: CASSLISGDTNTGELFF
CDR3 DNA: TGCGCCAGCAGCTTGATTAGCGGGGATACGAACACCGGGGAGCTGTTTTTT

V gene: TRBV6-5
J gene: TRBJ2-2
clone size: .
D gene: .
CDR3 protein: CASTAHGLHTGELFF
CDR3 DNA: TGTGCCAGCACCGCGCACGGTCTCCACACCGGGGAGCTGTTTTTT

V gene: TRBV28
J gene: TRBJ2-7
clone size: .
D gene: .
CDR3 protein: CASSSGEQYF
CDR3 DNA: TGTGCCAGCAGTTCCGGGGAGCAGTACTTC

V gene: TRBV5-5
J gene: TRBJ2-3
clone size: .
D gene: TRBD2
CDR3 protein: CASSPLADRTDTQYF
CDR3 DNA: TGTGCCAGCAGCCCACTAGCGGACCGCACAGATACGCAGTATTTT

V gene: TRBV20-1
J gene: TRBJ2-1
clone size: .
D gene: .
CDR3 protein: CSARGGNEQFF
CDR3 DNA: TGCAGTGCCAGAGGGGGGAATGAGCAGTTCTTC

V gene: TRBV14
J gene: TRBJ2-7
clone size: .
D gene: .
CDR3 protein: CASSQVYGRGVDEQYF
CDR3 DNA: TGTGCCAGCAGCCAAGTTTACGGAAGGGGGGTTGACGAGCAGTACTTC

V gene: TRBV20-1
J gene: TRBJ2-7
clone size: .
D gene: .
CDR3 protein: CSARQGPEQYF
CDR3 DNA: TGCAGTGCTAGACAGGGACCCGAGCAGTACTTC

V gene: TRBV13
J gene: TRBJ2-7
clone size: .
D gene: TRBD2
CDR3 protein: CASSPPGGTYEQYF
CDR3 DNA: TGTGCCAGCAGCCCGCCGGGGGGAACCTACGAGCAGTACTTC

V gene: TRBV7-6
J gene: TRBJ2-1
clone size: .
D gene: .
CDR3 protein: CASSLSGAGAGVGEQFF
CDR3 DNA: TGTGCCAGCAGCTTATCGGGTGCGGGGGCGGGAGTGGGTGAGCAGTTCTTC

V gene: TRBV30
J gene: TRBJ1-2
clone size: .
D gene: .
CDR3 protein: CAWRAGKHTF
CDR3 DNA: TGTGCCTGGAGGGCGGGAAAACACACCTTC

V gene: TRBV5-1
J gene: TRBJ2-1
clone size: .
D gene: .
CDR3 protein: CASSTDSQTYNEQFF
CDR3 DNA: TGCGCCAGCAGCACCGACAGCCAGACCTACAATGAGCAGTTCTTC

V gene: TRBV9
J gene: TRBJ2-7
clone size: .
D gene: TRBD2
CDR3 protein: CASSVTSGASEQYF
CDR3 DNA: TGTGCCAGCAGCGTAACTAGCGGGGCTTCCGAGCAGTACTTC

V gene: TRBV4-1
J gene: TRBJ2-7
clone size: .
D gene: .
CDR3 protein: CASSQDLRGGQPYEQYF
CDR3 DNA: TGCGCCAGCAGCCAAGATCTTAGGGGGGGACAACCTTACGAGCAGTACTTC

V gene: TRBV5-1
J gene: TRBJ2-3
clone size: .
D gene: TRBD2
CDR3 protein: CASSWEGLAGDTQYF
CDR3 DNA: TGCGCCAGCAGCTGGGAGGGGTTAGCGGGAGATACGCAGTATTTT

V gene: TRBV11-2
J gene: TRBJ1-3
clone size: .
D gene: TRBD1
CDR3 protein: CASSQDRGRNTIYF
CDR3 DNA: TGTGCCAGCAGCCAAGACAGGGGAAGAAACACCATATATTTT